What follows is one TCR beta chain and its context. No antigen is known for it. The sample comes from a study of cytomegalovirus exposure and HLA in healthy donors. Findings and caveats of the study: In the roughly 120 validation repertoires, approximately 94% of cluster scores exceeded 0, per a later analysis. Under in vitro conditions, three CMV-associated chains were confirmed as specific for CMV antigens.

Trimming took 4 bases from V and 2 from J, leaving 5 bases between them. The length of the CDR3 is 12 residues. Germline V gene data show CDR1 as MNHNY and CDR2 as SVGAGI (reference sequence). Separate from the approximately 720-subject first cohort was the approximately 120-subject validation cohort, to which the donors belonged. Sequenced by immunoSEQ multiplex PCR; TCRdb stores in-frame clones only, minus some. Among under 200,000 clones listed, roughly 90% were seen once. Material: PBMCs. The sequence was obtained from a woman younger than 30 in good health and CMV-seropositive. The V and J genes are TRBV6-6 and TRBJ1-1; D not resolved. The CDR3 DNA reads as TGTGCCAGCAGTTCCGGTAACACTGAAGCTTTCTTT. Translating it yields CASSSGNTEAFF.